Reported below is one TCR beta chain. At one boundary the junction diverges from the germline segment, which might be a read error. This entry comes from a study of tumor and adjacent non-tumor tissue in lung cancer. Study as a whole: Histology: 12 adenocarcinoma, a couple of squamous cell carcinoma, 1 small cell lung cancer.

A modified ARM-PCR protocol with three rounds of nested PCR amplified TCRbeta. TCRdb reprocessed the multiplex PCR reads with MiXCR, giving one entry per CDR3 protein. This table has about 200,000 distinct CDR3 sequences, roughly 70% appearing once. RNA was extracted from bulk tissue without any cell sorting. Germline CDR1 and CDR2: SGHAT and FQNNGV. The CDR3 contains 18 residues. The chain joins TRBV11-2 to TRBJ2-1, with a weak D call TRBD2 (6 bases). This receptor was identified in a man between 60 and 70 years old with non-small cell lung cancer. The source material was lung tumor tissue. CDR3 sequence reads: CASSPVKLVGDSYNEQLF. In DNA, the CDR3 is TGTGCCAGCAGCCCAGTGAAGCTCGTGGGGGACTCCTACAATGAGCAGTTATTC.